This T cell receptor beta chain was captured in a study of cytomegalovirus exposure and HLA in healthy donors listed by TCRdb under 2017. About the full investigation: According to an earlier analysis of around 600 of the donors, about 170 million T cells yielded 100 million or so unique TCR beta sequences and around 300 Gb of sequence data. An early release covering more than 500 HLA-typed donors comprised 250 to 350 gigabases of sequencing data and around 80 million unique TCR sequences. Among the roughly 380 genotyped donors, approximately 77% belonged to the genetic ancestry cluster associated with self-reported Caucasian donors. The study was designed to test whether signatures of past pathogen exposure could be identified by cataloging public T cell receptors. The study used immunosequencing to profile the T cell repertoires of more than 650 subjects and linked those repertoires to cytomegalovirus serostatus. Besides the first cohort of some 670 subjects, a separate validation cohort made up of over a hundred different subjects was used. The study combined high-throughput TCR immunosequencing, statistical association of individual TCRs with disease status, and machine learning to predict cytomegalovirus infection status. A later analysis re-examined previously published TCR beta repertoires from more than 600 donors and added high-resolution HLA genotyping to investigate patterns of TCR occurrence. In the later analysis, no new phenotypic data were used to find candidate immune exposures; instead, reliance was placed on TCR beta sequences and their occurrence across donors. An earlier analysis of some 500 of the donors applied high-throughput TCR beta sequencing to assess whether each TCR beta V gene segment acted as functional or pseudogenic. Donor age, sex, ethnicity and CMV serostatus were compiled alongside the repertoire data. In a later genetic analysis, genome-wide SNP genotypes for 398 of the 666 donors were used, and that subset was treated as a discovery cohort. All discovery cohort repertoires had been generated using a single sequencing platform. Class I and class II HLA loci were covered by the typing at four-digit resolution. The number of donors typed differed by locus, with about 629-630 for A, B, C, DRB1 and DQB1, more than 500 for DQA1, 600 to 610 for DPA1, and about 450 for DPB1. Roughly five DR-DQ haplotypes were handled as single units for association and clustering because linkage in the cohort was strong. On average, roughly 200,000 unique TCR beta nucleotide sequences were sequenced per donor among 350 to 400 genotyped donors of the cohort, with 15% to 20% of those sequences being non-productive.

Study-wide findings and limitations: While some public TCRs were present in many individuals, most TCR sequences turned up only very rarely across donors. The study listed 150 to 200 TCR beta chains as associated with cytomegalovirus. A later genetic analysis reported fewer N-insertions in productive TCRs among donors in an Asian-associated ancestry cluster than the approximately 700-donor mean. The authors suggested that the approach could potentially be extended to other disease states and immunological phenotypes. A later analysis found that most CMV-associated TCR beta chains appeared HLA-restricted, with HLA associations seemingly driven largely by CMV exposure. The sequencing pipeline was judged likely to have produced a cluster of highly shared sequence variants as a technical artifact. Presence/absence analyses assumed roughly uniform sequencing depth across donors, an assumption that may not hold. A further reported finding was that TCR beta sequences accurately predicted the HLA-A and HLA-B alleles for most subjects in the first cohort. In a later analysis, some 17,000 TCR beta sequences were associated with specific HLA alleles at a false discovery rate of 0.05. In an earlier analysis of around 600 of the donors, most TCR beta V segments were observed in productive rearrangements about 90% or about 30% of the time, broadly matching IMGT annotations. A later genetic analysis associated a missense DCLRE1C variant with V-gene and J-gene trimming of TCR beta chains, and an independent cohort replicated the association. The classifier was reported to diagnose cytomegalovirus status with high specificity and sensitivity in both the original and validation cohorts. Assigning TCR associations to individual alleles was difficult when HLA alleles, especially DR and DQ, strongly co-occurred. In a later analysis, several top co-occurrence clusters were reported to appear linked to parvovirus B19, influenza, CMV and Epstein-Barr virus. Because counts were too low, approximately 15 rarely observed V segments, including chromosome 9 orphons, were excluded from the earlier analysis of some 540 of the donors. In vitro tests confirmed that a few of the cytomegalovirus-associated TCR beta chains recognize cytomegalovirus antigens. Because HLA typing was unavailable for some donors at each locus, only the typed subset was used in association tests. For the cohort, immune exposure information was limited to CMV serostatus. Linkage disequilibrium might explain the correlated functional status among segregating V segments, but an unknown experimental factor could not be excluded. In a later analysis, HLA-associated TCR beta chains showed more clonal expansion and lower generation probabilities than non-associated chains that were equally common. According to a later analysis, TCR association rates differed among HLA loci, with DRB1 alleles showing the most associated TCRs and HLA-C alleles showing the fewest. In this cohort, only TCR beta chains were sequenced, and detectable features were limited by the absence of alpha or paired-chain data.

Library prep was done by the immunoSEQ multiplex PCR assay. For the multiplex PCR, a mixture combining 60 forward primers for TCR Vbeta segments and 13 reverse primers for TCR Jbeta segments was used. The CDR3 region of rearranged TCR beta genes was amplified from genomic DNA by a multiplex PCR assay. The Illumina HiSeq System was used to sequence the amplified TCR beta libraries as 87-base-pair reads. On the authors' methods: Across the roughly 600 repertoires, a later analysis counted 60 million to 90 million unique TCR beta chains, roughly 11 million of which were shared by at least two donors. Raw reads were error-corrected and collapsed into unique sequences with a nearest-neighbor algorithm that merged closely related sequences to remove PCR and sequencing errors. V, D and J gene segments were assigned by aligning CDR3 sequences to IMGT reference sequences. For a sequence to be retained, a match of at least six nucleotides was required to both a V gene segment and a J gene segment. Rearrangements were called productive when the CDR3 lacked stop codons and stayed in frame with V and J; all others were non-productive. CDR3 was defined according to IMGT convention as the region running from the second conserved V-encoded cysteine to the conserved J-encoded phenylalanine. Sequences without an unambiguous match to a single V gene segment were excluded from the earlier analysis of 587 of the donors. In an earlier analysis of 587 of the donors, V segments were called functional above 56.7% productive rearrangements and were called segregating when the between-donor standard deviation exceeded 5%. A statistical classification framework was built for diagnosing cytomegalovirus status from the catalog of TCR beta chain sequences. In a later analysis, V and J genes were assigned by comparing TCR nucleotide sequences against IMGT/GENE-DB human TR gene sequences. Using the TCRdist pipeline, a later analysis assigned CDR3 sequences along with most-parsimonious VDJ recombination scenarios. In a later analysis, each TCR beta chain was defined by its CDR3 amino acid sequence together with its V-gene family, and reads without a unique V-gene family were excluded. A later analysis removed several hundred highly shared, low-generation-probability nucleotide sequences to deal with suspected cross-contamination and a sequencing artifact. In a later analysis, a clonal expansion index for each public chain was calculated from normalized within-repertoire ranks of inferred template counts. A later analysis computed generation probabilities with a VDJ recombination model fitted to out-of-frame rearrangements, and checked the results against IGoR. In a later analysis, TCR-TCR, TCR-HLA and TCR-CMV co-occurrence was scored with hypergeometric tests, and a repertoire-size bias correction was applied to TCR pairs. In a later analysis, false discovery rates were estimated by permuting HLA or CMV assignments 20 times. In a later analysis, co-occurring TCRs were grouped with DBSCAN, and TCRdist sequence similarity was added when clustering was performed within HLA-allele-positive subsets. Co-occurrence clustering excluded repertoires with fewer than 30,000 or more than 120,000 public chains, plus five with anomalous nucleotide sharing. TCRdb obtained this table from immuneACCESS and retained in-frame rearrangements with V and J assigned. These tables miss some clones; where compared with another copy, unresolved V genes account for less than half of the shortfall, and the remainder is unexplained. The V and J calls and clone size come from that table; D and trimming were worked out from the DNA. This sample has 110,000 or so clones in its table, and 70% to 80% of those were observed once. The ten largest make up 5% to 6% of the sample.

The cohort consisted of 600 to 750 healthy bone marrow donors. At the time of sampling, every cohort member was nominally healthy, though immune exposures that went unrecorded were likely present. The donor was CMV seropositive and was included in the group of about 290 seropositive cohort members. Every donor gave a peripheral blood sample, and the peripheral blood mononuclear cells from that sample were used for TCR beta sequencing. The Qiagen DNeasy Blood Extraction Kit was used to extract genomic DNA from the blood cell samples. This clone is a singleton in its sample. Its binding antigen is unknown. No qualities accompany the bases; no much larger clone lies one base away. This TCR was sampled from a woman in her 30s in good health and CMV-seropositive. The sequenced sample was PBMCs.

The bases read TGTGCCAGCAGCCGACAGGGTTTTGCTGGGACCCAGTACTTC. The encoded protein is CASSRQGFAGTQYF. The chain uses TRBV11-2 and TRBJ2-5, and 7 junctional nucleotides match TRBD1. Unmatched junction bases come to 10, with V trimmed by 5 bases and J by 7 bases. Spanning cysteine to phenylalanine, the CDR3 consists of 14 amino acids. Left in the record is the CDR3 DNA by itself, 42 bases read in frame from the first base. The germline V gene gives CDR1 as SGHAT and CDR2 as FQNNGV.